Below, one TCR beta chain is given with its context. CDR3 size: 15 residues. The V gene's germline CDR1 is LGHDT and CDR2 YNNKEL (reference sequence). Trimming stripped 0 bases from V and 5 bases from J, with 14 bases between. Repertoires were generated with immunoSEQ multiplex PCR, while TCRdb's copy carries only in-frame clones and drops some. The sample has roughly 570,000 clones, about 89% seen once; the top ten hold roughly 7.3%. The data derive from a study of blood T cell repertoires in COVID-19. Material: peripheral blood. This TCR was sampled from a woman between 50 and 59 years old with COVID-19, enrolled during active disease. This chain uses TRBV3-1 (or the pseudogene TRBV3-2) with TRBJ2-7, with a tentative D call TRBD2 (6 bases). The CDR3 coding sequence is TGTGCCAGCAGCCAAGACTGGGGGTGGGAGGACGAGCAGTACTTC. It codes for CASSQDWGWEDEQYF.